This record covers a single T cell receptor beta chain. Its matching antigen is unknown. The PCR had 60 Vbeta and 13 Jbeta primers. Method: immunoSEQ multiplex PCR; TCRdb's copy keeps in-frame clones and lacks some. The table shows about 150,000 clones, with approximately 72% occurring only once. The data derive from a study of cytomegalovirus exposure and HLA in healthy donors. Across the whole study: HLA-typed donors contributed 65 million to 95 million unique TCRs, which were held in an early data release.

Germline V lookup: CDR1 SEHNR, CDR2 FQNEAQ (reference sequence). CDR3 length: 16 residues. Deletions cut 0 bases from V and 4 bases from J, with 10 bases between. The study's findings and limits: Analysis performed later found roughly 17,000 TCR beta sequences associated with HLA alleles at 0.05 false discovery rate. Data from an earlier analysis indicated that most TCR beta V segments were productive either about 90% or about 30% of the time. Across donors, sequencing depth was assumed by presence/absence analyses to be roughly uniform.

The J gene is TRBJ2-6, the V gene TRBV7-9; TRBD2 is a possible D gene (5 bases). Material: PBMCs. This TCR derives from a man aged 35 to 55 in good health and CMV-seronegative. CDR3: CASSLARGSGANVLTF. The CDR3, as DNA: TGTGCCAGCAGCTTAGCTCGGGGTTCCGGGGCCAACGTCCTGACTTTC. Complete variable domain (other parts from reference TRBV7-9 and TRBJ2-6): DTGVSQNPRHKITKRGQNVTFRCDPISEHNRLYWYRQTLGQGPEFLTYFQNEAQLEKSRLLSDRFSAERPKGSFSTLEIQRTEQGDSAMYLCASSLARGSGANVLTFGAGSRLTVL.